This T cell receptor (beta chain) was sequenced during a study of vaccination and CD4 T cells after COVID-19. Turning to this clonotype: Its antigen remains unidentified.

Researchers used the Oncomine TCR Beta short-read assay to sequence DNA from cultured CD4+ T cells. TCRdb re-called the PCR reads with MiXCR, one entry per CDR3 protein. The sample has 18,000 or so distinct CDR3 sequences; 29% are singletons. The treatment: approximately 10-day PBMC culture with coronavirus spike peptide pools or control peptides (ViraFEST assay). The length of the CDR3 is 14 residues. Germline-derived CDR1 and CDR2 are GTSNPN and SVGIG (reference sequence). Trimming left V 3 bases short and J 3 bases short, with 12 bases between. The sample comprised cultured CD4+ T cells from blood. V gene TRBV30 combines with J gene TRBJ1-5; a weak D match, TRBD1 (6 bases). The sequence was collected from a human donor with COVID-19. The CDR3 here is CAWSLTGHNQPQHF. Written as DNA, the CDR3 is TGTGCCTGGAGCCTGACAGGTCACAATCAGCCCCAGCATTTT.